This T cell receptor (beta chain) was sequenced in a study of chemoradiotherapy in HPV16-positive cancers. Sequencing used immunoSEQ multiplex PCR; TCRdb keeps in-frame clones, though not all of them. The sample includes 9,000 to 13,000 clones, about 89% of them seen just once. A word on this clone: Its specificity is unknown.

This CDR3 is 13 amino acids long. The germline gives CDR1 SNHLY, CDR2 FYNNEI. The V gene lost 8 bases and the J gene lost 7 bases, with 14 bases spanning the gap. Findings of the study overall: Non-HPV-specific T cells did not expand in tumors during treatment, whereas candidate HPV-specific clones and E7-related motifs did. Only a couple of HPV16-positive patients supplied the functional HPV-specificity definition. For HPV16-positive patients, expanding HPV-responsive T cells associated with longer recurrence-free survival.

Over chemoradiotherapy, repertoires were sampled more than once. The TCR was taken from a human donor with HPV-associated anogenital cancer. The input for sequencing was blood, taken from a patient who underwent chemoradiotherapy. The chain employs TRBV2 and TRBJ2-2; D might be TRBD2 (7 bases). CDR3 loop: CASWGGRYGELFF. The CDR3 nucleotides read TGTGCCAGCTGGGGGGGCCGATACGGGGAGCTGTTTTTT.